This TCR beta chain was profiled in a study of long-term antiretroviral therapy in people with HIV. Study-level results: When set beside controls, HIV repertoires had CDR3 length ranges that were narrower.

In this sample, this clone turned up a few times. Its antigen is still unknown. The libraries were made with immunoSEQ v3.0 at survey level. Produced via immunoSEQ multiplex PCR; TCRdb's table is partial and in-frame only. The sample lists tens of thousands of clones, approximately 86% occurring once. CDR3 length: 14 amino acids. The V gene lost 1 base and the J gene lost 4 bases, with 11 bases spanning the gap. Germline V gene data show CDR1 as LGHNA and CDR2 as YNFKEQ. This clonotype was obtained from a man aged 50-60 years with HIV. The gene calls are TRBV4-2 and TRBJ2-7, with D possibly TRBD1 on 5 matching bases. This sample comprised unsorted PBMCs, obtained approximately 5 years before starting antiretroviral therapy. This CDR3 reads CASSQVQGPYEQYF. CDR3 DNA sequence: TGTGCCAGCAGCCAAGTCCAGGGTCCGTACGAGCAGTACTTC.